The rows below give T cell receptor beta chains drawn from one sample of a study of cytomegalovirus exposure and HLA in healthy donors. Here immunoSEQ multiplex PCR was the method, and the copy in TCRdb shows in-frame clones only, minus some. The sample lists about 83,000 clones, roughly 76% occurring once. Sequencing was done on a sample of PBMCs. The receptors shown here come from a woman in her twenties or thirties in good health and CMV-seronegative. The CDR3 runs from the conserved cysteine through the conserved F or W. Each record gives: clone size, V gene, CDR3 length, D gene, J gene, CDR3 protein, CDR3 DNA. A D gene is named only where the DNA matches it firmly. Expanded clones are given a class, and other clones once, few, many or no size at all.

clone_size: NA
v_call: TRBV9
cdr3_length: 13
d_call: NA
j_call: TRBJ2-3
cdr3_aa: CASSRRSTDTQYF
cdr3_nt: TGTGCCAGCAGCCGGAGGAGCACAGATACGCAGTATTTT

clone_size: NA
v_call: TRBV7-9
cdr3_length: 16
d_call: NA
j_call: TRBJ2-3
cdr3_aa: CASSSLLSLRTDTQYF
cdr3_nt: TGTGCCAGCAGCTCGCTACTTAGTCTTCGCACAGATACGCAGTATTTT

clone_size: NA
v_call: TRBV5-1
cdr3_length: 17
d_call: TRBD2
j_call: TRBJ2-7
cdr3_aa: CASSLGLAGGPPHEQYF
cdr3_nt: TGCGCCAGCAGCTTGGGACTAGCGGGAGGGCCCCCCCACGAGCAGTACTTC

clone_size: NA
v_call: TRBV7-3
cdr3_length: 16
d_call: NA
j_call: TRBJ1-1
cdr3_aa: CASSLLGGAPGSEAFF
cdr3_nt: TGTGCCAGCAGCTTATTGGGGGGGGCCCCGGGGTCAGAAGCTTTCTTT

clone_size: few
v_call: TRBV5-4
cdr3_length: 13
d_call: NA
j_call: TRBJ1-1
cdr3_aa: CASSWRSNTEAFF
cdr3_nt: TGTGCCAGCAGCTGGAGGTCTAACACTGAAGCTTTCTTT

clone_size: once
v_call: TRBV7-2
cdr3_length: 13
d_call: NA
j_call: TRBJ1-5
cdr3_aa: CASSLVWTDPQHF
cdr3_nt: TGTGCCAGCAGCTTAGTGTGGACAGACCCTCAACATTTT

clone_size: NA
v_call: TRBV7-2
cdr3_length: 15
d_call: TRBD2
j_call: TRBJ2-7
cdr3_aa: CASSSAGGDRGEQYF
cdr3_nt: TGTGCCAGCAGCTCGGCGGGGGGAGACCGTGGCGAGCAGTACTTC

clone_size: NA
v_call: TRBV6-1
cdr3_length: 13
d_call: NA
j_call: TRBJ1-3
cdr3_aa: CASSPNIGNTIYF
cdr3_nt: TGTGCCAGCAGTCCCAACATAGGAAACACCATATATTTT

clone_size: few
v_call: TRBV18
cdr3_length: 16
d_call: NA
j_call: TRBJ2-7
cdr3_aa: CASSPNSVGLIYEQYF
cdr3_nt: TGTGCCAGCTCACCCAACTCCGTTGGACTAATATACGAGCAGTACTTC

clone_size: NA
v_call: TRBV6-6
cdr3_length: 15
d_call: TRBD1
j_call: TRBJ2-7
cdr3_aa: CASSPRQGNPYEQYF
cdr3_nt: TGTGCCAGCAGCCCCCGACAGGGCAATCCCTACGAGCAGTACTTC

clone_size: few
v_call: TRBV9
cdr3_length: 14
d_call: NA
j_call: TRBJ2-7
cdr3_aa: CASSPVGGAYEQYF
cdr3_nt: TGTGCCAGCAGCCCTGTAGGGGGTGCCTACGAGCAGTACTTC

clone_size: NA
v_call: TRBV28
cdr3_length: 17
d_call: TRBD2
j_call: TRBJ2-1
cdr3_aa: CASRVSWGGRGDNEQFF
cdr3_nt: TGTGCCAGCAGAGTGAGCTGGGGCGGGAGGGGTGACAATGAGCAGTTCTTC

clone_size: NA
v_call: TRBV6-1
cdr3_length: 15
d_call: TRBD1
j_call: TRBJ2-2
cdr3_aa: CASSVTGGFTGELFF
cdr3_nt: TGTGCCAGCAGTGTAACAGGGGGGTTCACCGGGGAGCTGTTTTTT

clone_size: NA
v_call: TRBV11-3
cdr3_length: 15
d_call: TRBD2
j_call: TRBJ2-1
cdr3_aa: CASSLGLAGASEQFF
cdr3_nt: TGTGCCAGCAGCTTAGGGCTAGCGGGAGCCAGTGAGCAGTTCTTC

clone_size: NA
v_call: TRBV28
cdr3_length: 12
d_call: NA
j_call: TRBJ2-7
cdr3_aa: CASRLQGYEQYF
cdr3_nt: TGTGCCAGCAGATTACAGGGCTACGAGCAGTACTTC

clone_size: NA
v_call: TRBV10-3
cdr3_length: 14
d_call: TRBD1
j_call: TRBJ2-7
cdr3_aa: CAISSGTGAYEQYF
cdr3_nt: TGTGCCATCAGTTCCGGGACAGGGGCCTACGAGCAGTACTTC

clone_size: NA
v_call: TRBV27
cdr3_length: 15
d_call: TRBD1
j_call: TRBJ2-3
cdr3_aa: CASSLQGTGTDTQYF
cdr3_nt: TGTGCCAGCAGTTTACAGGGGACAGGCACAGATACGCAGTATTTT

clone_size: NA
v_call: TRBV6-5
cdr3_length: 14
d_call: NA
j_call: TRBJ1-2
cdr3_aa: CASSYSGGNYGYTF
cdr3_nt: TGTGCCAGCAGTTACTCAGGGGGTAACTATGGCTACACCTTC

clone_size: once
v_call: TRBV5-1
cdr3_length: 19
d_call: TRBD2
j_call: TRBJ2-1
cdr3_aa: CASSRVLVAGEDPYNEQFF
cdr3_nt: TGCGCCAGCAGCCGTGTCTTGGTAGCGGGAGAAGATCCCTACAATGAGCAGTTCTTC

clone_size: NA
v_call: TRBV9
cdr3_length: 16
d_call: TRBD1
j_call: TRBJ2-5
cdr3_aa: CASSVVPGGIQETQYF
cdr3_nt: TGTGCCAGCAGCGTAGTTCCAGGGGGTATCCAAGAGACCCAGTACTTC

clone_size: NA
v_call: TRBV5-8
cdr3_length: 15
d_call: NA
j_call: TRBJ1-1
cdr3_aa: CASSFPRVDGTEAFF
cdr3_nt: TGTGCCAGCAGCTTTCCCAGGGTGGATGGGACTGAAGCTTTCTTT

clone_size: NA
v_call: TRBV5-1
cdr3_length: 14
d_call: NA
j_call: TRBJ2-3
cdr3_aa: CASSLGGSTDTQYF
cdr3_nt: TGCGCCAGCAGCTTGGGCGGGAGCACAGATACGCAGTATTTT

clone_size: NA
v_call: TRBV28
cdr3_length: 12
d_call: NA
j_call: TRBJ2-3
cdr3_aa: CASISLGDTQYF
cdr3_nt: TGTGCCAGCATTTCCCTCGGGGATACGCAGTATTTT

clone_size: NA
v_call: TRBV30
cdr3_length: 17
d_call: TRBD2
j_call: TRBJ2-7
cdr3_aa: CAWSVLRTSGFSYEQYF
cdr3_nt: TGTGCCTGGAGTGTATTGCGGACTAGCGGGTTCTCCTACGAGCAGTACTTC

clone_size: NA
v_call: TRBV18
cdr3_length: 14
d_call: TRBD1
j_call: TRBJ2-7
cdr3_aa: CASSPWTGADEQYF
cdr3_nt: TGTGCCAGCTCACCGTGGACAGGGGCGGACGAGCAGTACTTC

clone_size: once
v_call: TRBV4-1
cdr3_length: 13
d_call: NA
j_call: TRBJ1-2
cdr3_aa: CASSQAYFYGYTF
cdr3_nt: TGCGCCAGCAGCCAAGCTTACTTCTATGGCTACACCTTC

clone_size: NA
v_call: TRBV9
cdr3_length: 15
d_call: NA
j_call: TRBJ2-7
cdr3_aa: CASSADAGALAPSYF
cdr3_nt: TGTGCCAGCAGCGCAGACGCAGGGGCACTAGCGCCGTCGTACTTC

clone_size: NA
v_call: TRBV19
cdr3_length: 15
d_call: NA
j_call: TRBJ2-2
cdr3_aa: CASTQTVHHTGELFF
cdr3_nt: TGTGCCAGTACCCAGACAGTCCATCACACCGGGGAGCTGTTTTTT

clone_size: NA
v_call: TRBV2
cdr3_length: 14
d_call: TRBD1
j_call: TRBJ1-4
cdr3_aa: CASRDRTGNEKLFF
cdr3_nt: TGTGCCAGCAGGGACAGGACGGGGAATGAAAAACTGTTTTTT

clone_size: NA
v_call: TRBV7-2
cdr3_length: 14
d_call: NA
j_call: TRBJ2-6
cdr3_aa: CASSLTGRANVLTF
cdr3_nt: TGTGCCAGCAGCTTAACAGGGAGGGCCAACGTCCTGACTTTC

clone_size: NA
v_call: TRBV30
cdr3_length: 16
d_call: TRBD1
j_call: TRBJ1-2
cdr3_aa: CAWSLLNRGVNYGYTF
cdr3_nt: TGTGCCTGGAGCCTACTAAACAGGGGGGTGAACTATGGCTACACCTTC

clone_size: NA
v_call: TRBV29-1
cdr3_length: 14
d_call: NA
j_call: TRBJ1-1
cdr3_aa: CSVKVTSGNTEAFF
cdr3_nt: TGCAGCGTTAAGGTGACCTCAGGTAACACTGAAGCTTTCTTT

clone_size: NA
v_call: TRBV9
cdr3_length: 13
d_call: NA
j_call: TRBJ1-1
cdr3_aa: CASSVSMDTEAFF
cdr3_nt: TGTGCCAGCAGCGTCTCTATGGACACTGAAGCTTTCTTT

clone_size: NA
v_call: TRBV30
cdr3_length: 14
d_call: NA
j_call: TRBJ2-5
cdr3_aa: CAWEGPGAKETQYF
cdr3_nt: TGTGCCTGGGAGGGCCCGGGAGCCAAAGAGACCCAGTACTTC

clone_size: NA
v_call: TRBV6-6
cdr3_length: 11
d_call: NA
j_call: TRBJ1-2
cdr3_aa: CASSNSDGYTF
cdr3_nt: TGTGCCAGCAGCAACTCGGATGGCTACACCTTC

clone_size: NA
v_call: TRBV27
cdr3_length: 14
d_call: TRBD1
j_call: TRBJ2-7
cdr3_aa: CASRAGTGSGEQYF
cdr3_nt: TGTGCCAGCAGGGCCGGGACAGGGTCCGGCGAGCAGTACTTC

clone_size: NA
v_call: TRBV7-8
cdr3_length: 15
d_call: NA
j_call: TRBJ1-4
cdr3_aa: CASSLVSGANEKLFF
cdr3_nt: TGTGCCAGCAGCTTAGTATCTGGGGCAAATGAAAAACTGTTTTTT

clone_size: NA
v_call: TRBV18
cdr3_length: 15
d_call: NA
j_call: TRBJ2-1
cdr3_aa: CASSPVAGDLSEQFF
cdr3_nt: TGTGCCAGCTCACCAGTGGCAGGGGATCTTAGTGAGCAGTTCTTC

clone_size: NA
v_call: TRBV4-2
cdr3_length: 14
d_call: TRBD2
j_call: TRBJ2-7
cdr3_aa: CASSLPGLAGEQYF
cdr3_nt: TGTGCCAGCAGCCTTCCGGGACTAGCTGGGGAGCAGTACTTC

clone_size: NA
v_call: TRBV19
cdr3_length: 13
d_call: TRBD2
j_call: TRBJ2-3
cdr3_aa: CASSIGRADTQYF
cdr3_nt: TGTGCCAGTAGTATCGGGAGGGCAGATACGCAGTATTTT

clone_size: few
v_call: TRBV2
cdr3_length: 15
d_call: NA
j_call: TRBJ2-2
cdr3_aa: CASGRERGKTGELFF
cdr3_nt: TGTGCCAGCGGGCGGGAGAGGGGGAAAACCGGGGAGCTGTTTTTT